This record looks at one TCR beta chain sequence and its context. As yet, its antigen is unknown. This sample was taken from a study of cytomegalovirus exposure and HLA in healthy donors. Study-level findings and limits: In vitro assays verified that a few CMV-associated chains recognized CMV antigens specifically.

This CDR3 has 16 residues. From germline, CDR1 is MNHEY and CDR2 SVGAGI. V was pared by 0 bases and J by 4 bases, with 12 bases between. The repertoire was sequenced with immunoSEQ multiplex PCR; TCRdb's copy has only in-frame clones and lacks some. This sample carries more than 140,000 clones, approximately 88% of them seen once, and the ten largest clones take approximately 3.2%. The sequence came from a woman aged 18-29 years in good health and CMV-seropositive. The chain links TRBV6-5 to TRBJ1-4; maybe TRBD1 (5 bases). Sequencing used PBMCs. DNA of the CDR3: TGTGCCAGCAGTTACTCCCCGTCAGGGTTTAATGAAAAACTGTTTTTT. Protein sequence: CASSYSPSGFNEKLFF.